The 24 T cell receptor beta chains listed next were all sequenced from one sample in a study of T cell responses to AZD1222 COVID-19 vaccine (dated by TCRdb to the early 2020s). Taken with the paper, the label for time point translates to: about 28 days (+/-7) after the second vaccine dose. The library came from the immunoSEQ multiplex PCR assay. Here the immuneACCESS table is served through TCRdb, limited to in-frame sequences with V and J called. Missing clones are a known gap in these copies; in checked studies unresolved V genes cover under half, and the rest lacks a known reason. This sample has approximately 89,000 clones in its table, and 80% to 95% of those were observed once. Around a tenth of the sample is taken by the ten largest. Source: peripheral blood, taken 28 days after the second AZD1222 dose. The receptors were sampled from an adult who received the AZD1222 COVID-19 vaccine.

The rearrangement links TRBV5-1 to TRBJ1-6; D remains unclear. Germline assignment: CDR1 SGHRS and CDR2 YFSETQ. V was shortened by 2 bases and J by 7 bases, with 10 bases between the two germline ends. CDR3 length equals 14 residues. The CDR3 coding sequence is TGCGCCAGCAGCTTAGGACGGCCGAATTCACCCCTCCACTTT. It yields the protein CASSLGRPNSPLHF.

The rearrangement links TRBV14 to TRBJ1-5; D is possibly TRBD1 (5 bases). CDR3 size: 13 residues. V dropped 3 bases and J dropped 7 bases, with 10 bases sitting between them. Germline V gene data show CDR1 as SGHDN and CDR2 as FVKESK. CDR3 sequence: CASSQGRGQPQHF. DNA of the CDR3: TGTGCCAGCAGCCAGGGAAGGGGACAGCCCCAGCATTTT. The full variable domain, its missing parts supplied by reference TRBV14 and TRBJ1-5, is EAGVTQFPSHSVIEKGQTVTLRCDPISGHDNLYWYRRVMGKEIKFLLHFVKESKQDESGMPNNRFLAERTGGTYSTLKVQPAELEDSGVYFCASSQGRGQPQHFGDGTRLSIL.

V is TRBV12-3 or TRBV12-4 and J is TRBJ1-5, with a possible D match to TRBD1 (5 bases). V was pared by 3 bases and J by 6 bases, with 6 bases between. The CDR3 is 12 residues long. The CDR3 region is CASSFGGQPQHF. The CDR3 coding sequence is TGTGCCAGCAGTTTTGGGGGTCAGCCCCAGCATTTT.

The chain uses TRBV20-1 and TRBJ2-3, with D unresolved. CDR3 size: 11 residues. Germline lookup yields CDR1 DFQATT and CDR2 SNEGSKA (reference sequence). Trimming took 5 bases from V and 2 from J, leaving 5 bases between them. In nucleotides, the CDR3 is TGCAGTGCTTCCAACACAGATACGCAGTATTTT. Its protein product is CSASNTDTQYF.

This clone has only one observation. The rearrangement links TRBV2 to TRBJ1-2; TRBD1 matches at 7 bases. The germline gives CDR1 SNHLY, CDR2 FYNNEI. The CDR3 has 16 amino acids. V shed 4 bases and J 0 bases; nucleotides not matched to a gene: 8. The CDR3 DNA is TGTGCCAGCAGTGGGTGGGGACAGAGCACTAACTATGGCTACACCTTC. Translated, it gives CASSGWGQSTNYGYTF.

Here the CDR3 DNA reads TGTGCCAGCTCACCACCTGGGGGCGTTGAAGCTTTCTTT. Its translation is CASSPPGGVEAFF. This sequence joins TRBV18 and TRBJ1-1, with a weak D call TRBD1 (6 bases). There are 13 residues in the CDR3. Trimming took off 0 bases at V and 7 bases at J, with 9 bases between the two ends. In germline, CDR1 is KGHSH, CDR2 LQKENI.

The rearrangement uses TRBV27 and TRBJ1-6; tentatively, D is TRBD1 (6 bases). The CDR3 is 17 residues long. Germline values: CDR1 MNHEY, CDR2 SMNVEV (reference sequence). V was clipped by 6 bases and J by 0 bases, with 15 bases between them. The CDR3 protein is CASRRPQGSSYNSPLHF. The CDR3, as DNA: TGTGCCAGCAGGCGTCCCCAGGGGAGCTCCTATAATTCACCCCTCCACTTT.

This CDR3 is CASSRTFRDPYEQYF. The CDR3 bases are TGTGCCAGTAGTAGAACCTTCAGGGACCCCTACGAGCAGTACTTC. The chain uses TRBV19 and TRBJ2-7; D might be TRBD1 or TRBD2, each matching 5 bases. Trimming left V 4 bases short and J 2 bases short, with 15 bases between. Germline loops: CDR1 LNHDA, CDR2 SQIVND (reference sequence). This CDR3 region has 15 residues.

V and J are TRBV11-2 and TRBJ2-3, with D unclear. From germline, CDR1 is SGHAT and CDR2 FQNNGV. The V and J ends lost 1 base and 0 bases respectively, with 8 bases between them. This CDR3 contains 15 residues. CDR3 bases: TGTGCCAGCAGCTTAGGGCGGCCTAGCACAGATACGCAGTATTTT. Protein sequence: CASSLGRPSTDTQYF.

The chain has TRBV10-3 and TRBJ2-1; 11 bases line up with TRBD2. Germline V CDR1 and CDR2: ENHRY, SYGVKD. After removal of 0 bases from V and 6 bases from J, the junction contained 4 bases not matched to a gene. This CDR3 spans 16 amino acids. DNA for the CDR3: TGTGCCATCAGTGAGTCGTTAGCGGGAGGGTTCAATGAGCAGTTCTTC. Protein: CAISESLAGGFNEQFF.

This chain connects TRBV9 to TRBJ1-1, with D unclear. From germline, CDR1 is SGDLS and CDR2 YYNGEE. The V end lost 0 bases, the J end lost 1 base, and 16 bases lay between the germline ends. The CDR3 covers 17 residues. CDR3 region: CASSVGWGFQGNTEAFF. CDR3 nucleotide sequence: TGTGCCAGCAGCGTAGGGTGGGGATTCCAAGGGAACACTGAAGCTTTCTTT.

The J gene is TRBJ1-2, the V gene TRBV2; a possible D gene is TRBD1 (5 bases). Germline CDR1 and CDR2: SNHLY and FYNNEI. The CDR3 consists of 14 residues. The V gene lost 2 bases and the J gene lost 3 bases, with 10 bases spanning the gap. CDR3 coding DNA: TGTGCCAGCAGTGAACAAGGGGCGGACTATGGCTACACCTTC. Amino acids: CASSEQGADYGYTF.

This chain links TRBV13 with TRBJ2-5, with 8 bases that match TRBD1. Germline values: CDR1 PRHDT, CDR2 FYEKMQ (reference sequence). V lost 5 bases to trimming and J lost 6 bases; unmatched junction nucleotides: 11. The CDR3 runs to 15 residues. The CDR3 region is CASSRYRQGKKTQYF. CDR3 in DNA: TGTGCCAGCAGCCGCTATAGACAGGGGAAGAAGACCCAGTACTTC. Full variable domain (outside the CDR3, taken from reference TRBV13 and TRBJ2-5): AAGVIQSPRHLIKEKRETATLKCYPIPRHDTVYWYQQGPGQDPQFLISFYEKMQSDKGSIPDRFSAQQFSDYHSELNMSSLELGDSALYFCASSRYRQGKKTQYFGPGTRLLVL.

The chain recombines TRBV7-9 with TRBJ2-1; the D gene could be TRBD1 or TRBD2 (5 bases each). V lost 3 bases, J lost 9 bases, and 12 bases lay in between. There are 13 residues in the CDR3. CDR1 SEHNR and CDR2 FQNEAQ come from the germline V gene (reference sequence). In DNA form, the CDR3 reads TGTGCCAGCAGCTTTCTACCTGGGGGTGAGCAGTTCTTC. Translated, it gives CASSFLPGGEQFF.

The gene calls are TRBV12-5 and TRBJ2-1; 14 positions match TRBD2. The ends lost 3 bases at V and 8 bases at J; junction bases unmatched: 6. The germline V gene has CDR1 LGHNT and CDR2 FRNRAP. The CDR3 totals 16 residues. The chain's CDR3 is CASGFLPGLAGDEQFF. Written as DNA, the CDR3 is TGTGCTAGTGGTTTCCTGCCGGGACTAGCGGGAGATGAGCAGTTCTTC.

The V and J genes are TRBV4-1 and TRBJ2-3; 8 bases agree with TRBD2. The CDR3 has 15 residues. With V trimmed by 4 bases and J by 11 bases, 14 bases remained unmatched. CDR1 is MGHRA, CDR2 YSYEKL, per germline. The CDR3 sequence is CASSLNSGTFVWQYF. The CDR3 DNA reads TGCGCCAGCAGCCTAAATAGCGGGACATTTGTTTGGCAGTATTTT.

The genes are TRBV18 and TRBJ1-3; D is undetermined. V lost 3 bases and J 0 bases, leaving 9 bases between the germline ends. The CDR3 is 15 amino acids. Looked up from germline, CDR1 is KGHSH and CDR2 is LQKENI. This chain's CDR3 is CASSPGRSSGNTIYF. CDR3 sequence (DNA): TGTGCCAGCTCACCGGGGAGGAGCTCTGGAAACACCATATATTTT. Full variable domain (remainder filled in from reference TRBV18 and TRBJ1-3): NAGVMQNPRHLVRRRGQEARLRCSPMKGHSHVYWYRQLPEEGLKFMVYLQKENIIDESGMPKERFSAEFPKEGPSILRIQQVVRGDSAAYFCASSPGRSSGNTIYFGEGSWLTVV.

The chain links TRBV10-3 to TRBJ1-5; D gene uncertain. CDR1 and CDR2 (germline): ENHRY, SYGVKD. This CDR3 is 16 amino acids long. V lost 3 bases, J lost 4 bases, and 16 bases lay in between. The CDR3 DNA reads TGTGCCATCAGTGACCCTGGTAGGCCAGCGAATCAGCCCCAGCATTTT. Translated: CAISDPGRPANQPQHF.

The genes are TRBV30 and TRBJ2-6; a possible D gene is TRBD1 (6 bases). Trimming took off 5 bases at V and 2 bases at J, with 16 bases between the two ends. CDR3 length equals 16 residues. Germline loops: CDR1 GTSNPN, CDR2 SVGIG (reference sequence). Written as DNA, the CDR3 is TGTGCCTGGGGGATTGAACAGGGTACTGGGGCCAACGTCCTGACTTTC. Protein sequence: CAWGIEQGTGANVLTF.

The chain employs TRBV20-1 and TRBJ2-1, with D hard to call. V was clipped by 7 bases and J by 4 bases, with 5 bases between them. Germline loops: CDR1 DFQATT, CDR2 SNEGSKA (reference sequence). The CDR3 runs to 10 residues. In DNA form, the CDR3 reads TGCAGTGGGCGGTACAATGAGCAGTTCTTC. Residues: CSGRYNEQFF.

The genes are TRBV30 and TRBJ1-1; tentatively, D is TRBD1 (5 bases). Per the germline V gene, CDR1 is GTSNPN and CDR2 is SVGIG (reference sequence). The CDR3 covers 14 residues. V gave up 4 bases and J gave up 6 bases, with 18 bases separating them. The CDR3 region has the DNA TGTGCCTGGACCCTCCAGACAGCCATGTCTGAAGCTTTCTTT. This codes for CAWTLQTAMSEAFF. The full variable domain, rest sourced from reference TRBV30 and TRBJ1-1, is SQTIHQWPATLVQPVGSPLSLECTVEGTSNPNLYWYRQAAGRGLQLLFYSVGIGQISSEVPQNLSASRPQDRQFILSSKKLLLSDSGFYLCAWTLQTAMSEAFFGQGTRLTVV.

The chain has TRBV6-5 and TRBJ2-7, with D perhaps TRBD2 (6 bases). V shed 6 bases and J shed 1 base, with 13 bases lying between them. The length of the CDR3 is 14 residues. Germline V gene data show CDR1 as MNHEY and CDR2 as SVGAGI. CDR3 in DNA: TGTGCCAGCAGACCCGGGACTGCTTCCTACGAGCAGTACTTC. Translation gives CASRPGTASYEQYF.

The chain uses TRBV10-1 and TRBJ1-5, with D hard to call. The CDR3 runs 13 residues. Germline CDR1 WNHNN, CDR2 SYGVQD (reference sequence). Trimming took off 3 bases at V and 4 bases at J, with 7 bases between the two ends. The CDR3 protein is CASSEGLNQPQHF. CDR3 nucleotide sequence: TGCGCCAGCAGTGAAGGCTTAAATCAGCCCCAGCATTTT.

J is TRBJ2-2 and V is TRBV27; TRBD2 matches at 10 bases. Looked up from germline, CDR1 is MNHEY and CDR2 is SMNVEV (reference sequence). After removal of 4 bases from V and 4 bases from J, the junction contained 12 bases not matched to a gene. This CDR3 spans 18 amino acids. CDR3 sequence: CASSSPGRLAGVTGELFF. In DNA form, the CDR3 reads TGTGCCAGCAGTTCCCCAGGGCGGCTAGCGGGAGTCACCGGGGAGCTGTTTTTT.